The entry below gives a single TCR beta chain sequence along with its context. These data originate in a study of blood T cell repertoires in COVID-19. The junction had 3 bases not matched to a gene; V was cut back by 6 bases and J by 5 bases. This CDR3 has 12 amino acids. Germline CDR1 reads MNHEY; CDR2 reads SVGEGT. This table comes from immunoSEQ multiplex PCR, and its TCRdb copy is limited to in-frame clones, with some not included. The table shows 200,000 to 250,000 clones, with around four fifths occurring only once. Material: peripheral blood. The sequence was obtained from a woman aged 80 or over with active or convalescent COVID-19. The chain has TRBV6-2 or TRBV6-3 and TRBJ2-5; 7 bases map to TRBD1. The CDR3 DNA follows: TGTGCCAGCAGCCCGGACAGGGAGACCCAGTACTTC. Translated: CASSPDRETQYF.